The subject of this entry is one T cell receptor (beta chain). Its antigen is still unknown. This entry is derived from a study of graft-versus-host responses after intestinal transplantation. Study-wide background: Grafts were multivisceral, liver-intestinal, or isolated intestinal. Study-level findings and limits: Peak GvH clone levels in circulation were associated with early post-transplant HvG declines.

Profiled with immunoSEQ multiplex PCR; TCRdb holds only in-frame clones, not every one. Of over 100,000 clones in the sample, about 93% were seen once. The CDR3 is made up of 16 amino acids. In germline, CDR1 is MNHEY, CDR2 SMNVEV (reference sequence). The V end lost 6 bases, the J end lost 3 bases, and 20 bases lay between the germline ends. The chain uses TRBV27 and TRBJ1-1, with D perhaps matching TRBD1 (6 bases). Source: unstimulated CD4+ T cells sorted from spleen or lymph node cells, taken before intestinal transplant. This TCR came from a human donor who received an intestinal transplant. As DNA, the CDR3 is TGTGCCAGCAGCCGAGGACAGATACGGAGGGACACTGAAGCTTTCTTT. Protein: CASSRGQIRRDTEAFF.